Following are 3 T cell receptor beta chains from one sample sequenced in a study of blood T cells in healthy people across ages. With a J-beta primer mix and a sample-barcoded 5' primer, a second PCR ran 7 to 11 cycles. In TCRdb, the 5' RACE reads were re-called with MiXCR into one record per CDR3 protein. In the table there are approximately 580,000 distinct CDR3 sequences, around 24% of which are singletons. Separately, the same data were catalogued under a study of T cells of mothers and their children.

Sequencing used blood. The receptors here all came from a boy under 18 in good health.

This clonotype was seen only a few times. V usage is TRBV6-5 and J usage is TRBJ2-3; the D gene is possibly TRBD2 (6 bases). From germline, CDR1 is MNHEY and CDR2 SVGAGI. The CDR3 totals 16 residues. V lost 0 bases and J 0 bases, leaving 10 bases between the germline ends. This CDR3 is CASSYSAGSSTDTQYF. CDR3 DNA sequence: TGTGCCAGCAGTTACTCGGCGGGGTCGAGCACAGATACGCAGTATTTT.

This clonotype was counted between two and nine times. The chain couples TRBV7-8 to TRBJ2-3; D is perhaps TRBD1 (6 bases). The CDR3 has 17 residues. Germline CDR1 is SGHVS and CDR2 is FQNEAQ. V was clipped by 7 bases and J by 1 base, with 21 bases between them. The CDR3: CASNPPTGKEGTDTQYF. The CDR3 nucleotides read TGTGCCAGCAACCCTCCAACAGGGAAGGAGGGCACAGATACGCAGTATTTT.

This clonotype was seen at least ten times. CDR3 in amino acids: CASSPHLNTEAFF. The CDR3 nucleotides are TGTGCCAGCAGTCCTCACCTGAACACTGAAGCTTTCTTT. The rearrangement uses TRBV28 and TRBJ1-1; D is ambiguous. The germline V and J ends were trimmed by 5 bases and 0 bases, with 7 bases remaining between them. The CDR3 length is 13 residues. CDR1 and CDR2 from the germline V gene are MDHEN and SYDVKM.